These T cell receptor beta chains were read from a single sample in a study of Graves' ophthalmopathy and Graves' hyperthyroidism. Each CDR3 protein gets one entry after TCRdb re-called the multiplex PCR reads with MiXCR. The sample consists of tens of thousands of distinct CDR3 sequences, approximately 50% of them appearing once. Sequences were obtained from peripheral blood. The receptors were gathered from an adult woman with Graves' ophthalmopathy. CDR3s include the opening cysteine and the closing phenylalanine or tryptophan. A D gene is named only where the DNA matches it firmly.

>TRBJ2-1|TRBD1|TRBV5-1
CASTLRTGERGVQFF
>TRBJ1-2|-|TRBV15
CATSRDRVRSNYGYTF
>TRBJ2-5|-|TRBV6-6
CASSNPPQETQYF
>TRBJ2-7|-|TRBV7-2
CASSLVAGSYEQYF
>TRBJ2-1|-|TRBV7-7
CASSLTGRDNYNEQFF
>TRBJ2-5|-|TRBV13
CASSLRRTNEETQYF
>TRBJ2-5|-|TRBV13
CASSLKGGETQYF
>TRBJ1-5|TRBD1|TRBV12-3/TRBV12-4
CASSLGQGGVPQHF
>TRBJ2-3|-|TRBV20-1
CSAKYGGTDTQYF
>TRBJ1-2|-|TRBV29-1
CSWGGGHPYGYTF
>TRBJ1-6|-|TRBV3-2
CASSQDIAGQRNSPLHF
>TRBJ2-2|-|TRBV6-6
CASSYLTGELFF
>TRBJ1-6|TRBD1|TRBV4-1
CASSQDRDREVTAPLHF
>TRBJ1-2|TRBD1|TRBV20-1
CSARDTGGAGFHTF
>TRBJ2-1|TRBD2|TRBV15
CATSRLAGEQFF
>TRBJ2-7|-|TRBV6-1
CASSGTVTSYEQYF
>TRBJ2-7|-|TRBV20-1
CSARRRKGGTGLYEQYF
>TRBJ2-7|TRBD1|TRBV27
CASSLRDRGLGGQYF
>TRBJ2-5|TRBD1|TRBV20-1
CSARIRQGSIETQYF
>TRBJ2-1|-|TRBV12-3/TRBV12-4
CASSSTGTNEQFF
>TRBJ2-1|-|TRBV7-9
CASRRMIHEQFF
>TRBJ2-5|TRBD2|TRBV5-1
CASSPSGRAEETQYF
>TRBJ2-7|TRBD1|TRBV7-9
CASSQDATGGSYEQYF
>TRBJ2-1|-|TRBV7-7
CASSFRADNEQFF
>TRBJ2-1|-|TRBV9
CASSVGRSVASSYNEQFF
>TRBJ1-1|-|TRBV5-6
CASSLGRRNTEAFF
>TRBJ2-2|-|TRBV6-5
CASSWGLGGELFF
>TRBJ1-2|-|TRBV24-1
CATSDTTRGYTF
>TRBJ1-6|-|TRBV20-1
CSAAGGNNSPLHF
>TRBJ2-7|-|TRBV7-2
CASSLVGLPGTYEQYF
>TRBJ2-2|-|TRBV7-6
CASSSWPRGFSDTGELFF
>TRBJ2-1|-|TRBV10-1
CASSDPGNEQFF
>TRBJ1-2|-|TRBV20-1
CSASWGSGNTF
>TRBJ2-3|TRBD1|TRBV24-1
CATSDGRGLADTQYF
>TRBJ2-3|-|TRBV25-1
CASSFYICSGITQSGRDADTQYF
>TRBJ2-7|TRBD2|TRBV20-1
CSARAGLAFDEQYF
>TRBJ2-3|-|TRBV7-9
CATYPGRSTGTQYF
>TRBJ1-2|TRBD1|TRBV10-3
CATSTGAGYGYTF
>TRBJ2-3|-|TRBV6-6
CATGVGVDTQYF